This T cell receptor beta chain emerged from a study of early T cells in non-severe SARS-CoV-2 infection. Across the study: Sequencing targeted bulk RNA from unsorted whole blood, leaving chains unpaired.

Overall study results and limits: The matching step, a VDJdb search, favored anti-spike CD8 responses and missed private and CD4 specificities.

This clonotype was seen ten or more times. The target antigen is unknown. The library protocol tagged individual cDNA molecules with unique molecular identifiers. TCRdb re-derived calls from the 5' RACE reads in MiXCR, one entry per CDR3 protein. The sample carries roughly 51,000 distinct CDR3 sequences, around 7.7% recorded once. This clonotype was obtained from an adult who was a healthcare worker with PCR-confirmed SARS-CoV-2 infection or an uninfected control (not recorded which). Sequences were obtained from whole blood.

CDR3: CASSDPGRILYEQYF. CDR3 nucleotide sequence: TGTGCCAGCAGCGACCCGGGACGGATTCTTTACGAGCAGTACTTC. The V call is TRBV28, the J call TRBJ2-7; D possibly uses TRBD1 or TRBD2 (5 bases each). This CDR3 contains 15 residues. Germline V gene lookup returns CDR1 MDHEN and CDR2 SYDVKM. V gave up 6 bases and J gave up 4 bases, with 19 bases separating them. Based on the CDR3 plus reference TRBV28 and TRBJ2-7, the full variable domain is DVKVTQSSRYLVKRTGEKVFLECVQDMDHENMFWYRQDPGLGLRLIYFSYDVKMKEKGDIPEGYSVSREKKERFSLILESASTNQTSMYLCASSDPGRILYEQYFGPGTRLTVT.